The 19 T cell receptor beta chains below all came from one sample that was sequenced in a study of T-cell memory formation after mild COVID-19. TCRdb reprocessed the 5' RACE reads via MiXCR and lists one record per CDR3 protein. This table holds some 150,000 distinct CDR3 sequences, 15% to 20% found once. The specimen was PBMCs or a T cell subset sorted from them (not recorded which). The receptors derive from an adult woman who had mild COVID-19 (a few samples of this study predate the infection). Cell type and time point are not known.

The chain uses TRBV7-3 and TRBJ2-2; the D is unclear. CDR3 length: 13 residues. In germline, CDR1 is SGHTA, CDR2 FQGTGA. The germline V and J ends were trimmed by 5 bases and 0 bases, with 4 bases remaining between them. CDR3 in DNA: TGTGCCAGCAGCCGCTCGAACACCGGGGAGCTGTTTTTT. The encoded protein is CASSRSNTGELFF.

In its sample, this clonotype was seen a few times. The V call is TRBV7-9, the J call TRBJ1-6; 9 nucleotides agree with TRBD1. V lost 6 bases to trimming and J lost 6 bases; unmatched junction nucleotides: 6. The CDR3 is 15 amino acids. Germline loops: CDR1 SEHNR, CDR2 FQNEAQ (reference sequence). The CDR3 sequence: CASRSGTGINSPLHF. CDR3 bases: TGTGCCAGCAGATCCGGGACAGGGATTAATTCACCCCTCCACTTT.

The CDR3 bases are TGTGCCAGCAGCCTCAGTAACCCCACAGATACGCAGTATTTT. Translating gives CASSLSNPTDTQYF. This chain connects TRBV12-3 or TRBV12-4 to TRBJ2-3; D is undetermined. The CDR3 has 14 residues. Trimming pared 6 bases from V and 2 bases from J, leaving 12 bases between.

This clonotype was picked up a small number of times. This sequence joins TRBV6-6 and TRBJ1-5; D is unclear. The V gene's germline CDR1 is MNHNY and CDR2 SVGAGI (reference sequence). This CDR3 comprises 12 residues. Trimming shortened V by 8 bases and J by 1 base, and 6 bases separated the two germline ends. CDR3 region: CASSASNQPQHF. The DNA of the CDR3 is TGTGCCAGCTCAGCCAGCAATCAGCCCCAGCATTTT.

This rearrangement joins TRBV7-2 to TRBJ2-7; D is ambiguous. There are 14 residues in the CDR3. Between the trimmed V and J ends, which lost 1 base and 6 bases, there was a span of 13 bases. Germline V CDR1 and CDR2: SGHTA, FQGNSA. This CDR3 is CASSLEVLALEQYF. The CDR3 DNA reads TGTGCCAGCAGCTTAGAAGTGTTAGCTCTCGAGCAGTACTTC.

The CDR3 loop is CASSLVGPSSYNEQFF. The CDR3 bases are TGTGCCAGCAGCTTGGTCGGACCCAGCTCCTACAATGAGCAGTTCTTC. The rearrangement links TRBV5-6 to TRBJ2-1; D is uncertain. Between the trimmed V and J ends, which lost 0 bases and 0 bases, there was a span of 10 bases. CDR1 and CDR2 from the germline V gene are SGHDT and YYEEEE. This CDR3 region has 16 residues.

The gene calls are TRBV28 and TRBJ1-5; unclear D gene. The CDR3 has 13 amino acids. V was trimmed by 5 bases and J by 7 bases, leaving 12 bases between them. Germline assignment: CDR1 MDHEN and CDR2 SYDVKM. In DNA form, the CDR3 reads TGTGCCAGCAGTCCCCACGGGGAGCAGCCCCAGCATTTT. Its translation: CASSPHGEQPQHF.

The rearrangement links TRBV5-8 to TRBJ2-1; a possible D gene is TRBD2 (7 bases). Germline V CDR1 and CDR2: SGHTS, YDEGEE. The CDR3 loop spans 19 amino acids. The V end was cut by 4 bases, the J end by 0 bases, with 23 bases between. CDR3 nucleotides: TGTGCCAGCAGCCTGACTCGGGGGGCTGTCCCTCTCTCCTACAATGAGCAGTTCTTC. Its translation is CASSLTRGAVPLSYNEQFF. Combining the CDR3 with reference TRBV5-8 and TRBJ2-1 gives the whole variable domain EAGVTQSPTHLIKTRGQQATLRCSPISGHTSVYWYQQALGLGLQFLLWYDEGEERNRGNFPPRFSGRQFPNYSSELNVNALELEDSALYLCASSLTRGAVPLSYNEQFFGPGTRLTVL.

V and J are TRBV10-3 and TRBJ1-4; D is unresolved. This CDR3 is built from 13 residues. CDR1 is ENHRY, CDR2 SYGVKD, per germline. The V and J ends lost 7 bases and 8 bases respectively, with 14 bases between them. CDR3 sequence: CAITRGLGEKLFF. The CDR3 bases are TGTGCCATCACAAGAGGGTTGGGCGAAAAACTGTTTTTT.

The chain has TRBV7-9 and TRBJ1-2, with a tentative D call TRBD1 (5 bases). V gave up 1 base and J gave up 3 bases, with 12 bases separating them. In germline, CDR1 is SEHNR, CDR2 FQNEAQ (reference sequence). There are 15 residues in the CDR3. The CDR3: CASSLGGIDDYGYTF. The CDR3 bases are TGTGCCAGCAGCTTAGGGGGCATCGACGACTATGGCTACACCTTC. Full variable domain (missing parts from reference TRBV7-9 and TRBJ1-2): DTGVSQNPRHKITKRGQNVTFRCDPISEHNRLYWYRQTLGQGPEFLTYFQNEAQLEKSRLLSDRFSAERPKGSFSTLEIQRTEQGDSAMYLCASSLGGIDDYGYTFGSGTRLTVV.

The chain recombines TRBV4-3 with TRBJ2-1; perhaps TRBD2 as D (6 bases). Trimming took off 4 bases at V and 7 bases at J, with 11 bases between the two ends. The CDR3 length is 13 residues. Germline CDR1 and CDR2: LGHNA and YSLEER. This CDR3 reads CASSRGVWNEQFF. CDR3 nucleotides: TGCGCCAGCAGCCGGGGGGTGTGGAATGAGCAGTTCTTC.

This clonotype showed up just a few times. V and J are TRBV12-3 or TRBV12-4 and TRBJ1-5; D gene unclear. Trimming stripped 3 bases from V and 3 bases from J, with 9 bases between. The CDR3 totals 14 residues. CDR3 bases: TGTGCCAGCAGTTTTTCGGGGAACAATCAGCCCCAGCATTTT. It yields the protein CASSFSGNNQPQHF.

The V gene is TRBV2, the J gene TRBJ2-5; 9 bases map to TRBD1. The germline V gene encodes CDR1 SNHLY and CDR2 FYNNEI. V dropped 6 bases and J dropped 4; count of bases not matched to a gene: 6. The CDR3 has 14 residues. CDR3 in DNA: TGTGCCAGCAGGCGGGACAGGGAGGTAGAGACCCAGTACTTC. Its translation is CASRRDREVETQYF.

V usage is TRBV5-1 and J usage is TRBJ2-3, with 7 positions matching TRBD2. V lost 2 bases and J lost 0; bases outside the gene matches: 3. Germline V CDR1 and CDR2: SGHRS, YFSETQ. The CDR3 sequence is 15 residues long. CDR3 sequence: CASSFLAVSTDTQYF. The CDR3 nucleotides are TGCGCCAGCAGCTTCCTAGCGGTTAGCACAGATACGCAGTATTTT. The whole variable domain, filled in from reference TRBV5-1 and TRBJ2-3, reads KAGVTQTPRYLIKTRGQQVTLSCSPISGHRSVSWYQQTPGQGLQFLFEYFSETQRNKGNFPGRFSGRQFSNSRSEMNVSTLELGDSALYLCASSFLAVSTDTQYFGPGTRLTVL.

The gene calls are TRBV20-1 and TRBJ2-5; D is ambiguous. Germline V gene data show CDR1 as DFQATT and CDR2 as SNEGSKA (reference sequence). The V end lost 0 bases, the J end lost 1 base, and 6 bases lay between the germline ends. The CDR3 totals 13 residues. CDR3 protein: CSARDGGQETQYF. CDR3 nucleotides: TGCAGTGCTAGAGATGGCGGCCAAGAGACCCAGTACTTC.

The chain joins TRBV7-3 to TRBJ2-3; TRBD2 is a possible D gene (6 bases). The CDR3 totals 14 residues. The V gene lost 3 bases and the J gene lost 6 bases, with 13 bases spanning the gap. Germline CDR1 reads SGHTA; CDR2 reads FQGTGA. DNA of the CDR3: TGTGCCAGCAGCTTGTGGGGGGAAATGGATACGCAGTATTTT. It encodes CASSLWGEMDTQYF.

The chain uses TRBV5-1 and TRBJ2-5; D might be TRBD2 (6 bases). The V end was cut by 2 bases, the J end by 1 base, with 9 bases between. From germline, CDR1 is SGHRS and CDR2 YFSETQ. CDR3 length: 14 residues. CDR3: CASSFPGGQETQYF. CDR3 nucleotide sequence: TGCGCCAGCAGCTTCCCCGGGGGCCAAGAGACCCAGTACTTC. Looking up the rest from reference TRBV5-1 and TRBJ2-5 gives the full variable domain: KAGVTQTPRYLIKTRGQQVTLSCSPISGHRSVSWYQQTPGQGLQFLFEYFSETQRNKGNFPGRFSGRQFSNSRSEMNVSTLELGDSALYLCASSFPGGQETQYFGPGTRLLVL.

This clonotype was seen a few times. The chain uses TRBV7-9 and TRBJ2-3, with a possible D match to TRBD2 (5 bases). The CDR3 is 15 amino acids. Germline loops: CDR1 SEHNR, CDR2 FQNEAQ (reference sequence). V was cut by 5 bases and J by 5 bases, with 17 bases left in between. The CDR3 loop reads CASSLYHLGVDTQYF. In DNA form, the CDR3 reads TGTGCCAGCAGCCTCTACCACCTGGGAGTAGATACGCAGTATTTT.

The chain employs TRBV5-1 and TRBJ2-2, with D unresolved. Trimming left V 4 bases short and J 7 bases short, with 23 bases between. The CDR3 consists of 17 residues. CDR1 is SGHRS and CDR2 is YFSETQ in the germline V gene. In nucleotides, the CDR3 is TGCGCCAGCAGCCCTCATGTATTGGCAGGTGGGATCGGGGAGCTGTTTTTT. Translated: CASSPHVLAGGIGELFF.